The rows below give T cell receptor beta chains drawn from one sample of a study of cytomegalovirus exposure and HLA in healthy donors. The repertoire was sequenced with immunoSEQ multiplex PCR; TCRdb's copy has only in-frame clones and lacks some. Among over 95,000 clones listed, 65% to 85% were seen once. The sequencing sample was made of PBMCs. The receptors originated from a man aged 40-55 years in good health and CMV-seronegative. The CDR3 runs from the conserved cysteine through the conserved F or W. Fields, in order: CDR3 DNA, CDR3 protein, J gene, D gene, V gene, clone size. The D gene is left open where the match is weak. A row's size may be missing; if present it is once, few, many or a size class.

DNA: TGCGCCAGCAGCTTGCTCCCCGGTCCCGAACAGCCCCAGCATTTT; CDR3: CASSLLPGPEQPQHF; J: TRBJ1-5; D: .; V: TRBV5-1; size: few
DNA: TGTGCCAGCTCACCAATACCGGGACAGTTCAATGAGCAGTTCTTC; CDR3: CASSPIPGQFNEQFF; J: TRBJ2-1; D: TRBD1; V: TRBV18; size: few
DNA: TGTGCCAGCTCACCGGCAGGGAATCAGCCCCAGCATTTT; CDR3: CASSPAGNQPQHF; J: TRBJ1-5; D: .; V: TRBV18; size: .
DNA: TGTGCCTGGTCCCTAAAAGGGAGACAAACCGGGGAGCTGTTTTTT; CDR3: CAWSLKGRQTGELFF; J: TRBJ2-2; D: .; V: TRBV30; size: .
DNA: TGTGCCAGCAGTGAACAGGTAGCGGGGGGCTCCTACGAGCAGTACTTC; CDR3: CASSEQVAGGSYEQYF; J: TRBJ2-7; D: TRBD2; V: TRBV6-1; size: medium-sized
DNA: TGTGCCAGCTGCAGGATATTCACAGATACGCAGTATTTT; CDR3: CASCRIFTDTQYF; J: TRBJ2-3; D: .; V: TRBV2; size: .
DNA: TGCGCCAGCAGCCAAGCGGACAGGGTGAGGAGTCAGCCCCAGCATTTT; CDR3: CASSQADRVRSQPQHF; J: TRBJ1-5; D: TRBD1; V: TRBV4-1; size: .
DNA: TGTGCCAGCAGCGGGGGGGGTGAGAAAATCAGAGTCGAGCAGTACTTC; CDR3: CASSGGGEKIRVEQYF; J: TRBJ2-7; D: TRBD2; V: TRBV5-6; size: .
DNA: TGTGCCAGCAGCAAGGGACAGGGGGCAGGCTACGAGCAGTACTTC; CDR3: CASSKGQGAGYEQYF; J: TRBJ2-7; D: TRBD1; V: TRBV9; size: .
DNA: TGTGCCAGCGGGGGGAAGGAGCAGTACTTC; CDR3: CASGGKEQYF; J: TRBJ2-7; D: .; V: TRBV2; size: .
DNA: TGTGCCAGCGGGCTCTTGCGGGGGGTCCCCGGGGAGCTGTTTTTT; CDR3: CASGLLRGVPGELFF; J: TRBJ2-2; D: TRBD2; V: TRBV28; size: .
DNA: TGCGCCAGCAGTGGGGCGGGAGCTTGGACAGATACGCAGTATTTT; CDR3: CASSGAGAWTDTQYF; J: TRBJ2-3; D: TRBD2; V: TRBV10-2; size: .
DNA: TGTGCCAGCAGACAGAGGCCTAGCGGGGGCTCTAGCTCCTACGAGCAGTACTTC; CDR3: CASRQRPSGGSSSYEQYF; J: TRBJ2-7; D: TRBD2; V: TRBV2; size: few
DNA: TGTGCCAGCAGCTTAGATCCGACAGACTACGAGCAGTACTTC; CDR3: CASSLDPTDYEQYF; J: TRBJ2-7; D: .; V: TRBV11-3; size: .
DNA: TGTGCCTGGCGCCGGGACAAAGACTACGAGCAGTACTTC; CDR3: CAWRRDKDYEQYF; J: TRBJ2-7; D: .; V: TRBV30; size: once
DNA: TGTGCCAGCAGCAAGACTAGCGGGGGTCTAGGTGGGGAGCTGTTTTTT; CDR3: CASSKTSGGLGGELFF; J: TRBJ2-2; D: TRBD2; V: TRBV7-6; size: .
DNA: TGCAGCGTTGAATTGCAGCGGGGGTACCAAGAGACCCAGTACTTC; CDR3: CSVELQRGYQETQYF; J: TRBJ2-5; D: TRBD2; V: TRBV29-1; size: .
DNA: TGCAGCGGGGGGGACAGGGCCTACGAGCAGTACTTC; CDR3: CSGGDRAYEQYF; J: TRBJ2-7; D: TRBD1; V: TRBV29-1; size: .
DNA: TGTGCCATCAGTGAGCCTTTAGCGGGAGGGAACAATGAGCAGTTCTTC; CDR3: CAISEPLAGGNNEQFF; J: TRBJ2-1; D: TRBD2; V: TRBV10-3; size: .
DNA: TGTGCCATCAGGAGGACTAGCGGGAGAGGGTGGAATGAGCAGTTCTTC; CDR3: CAIRRTSGRGWNEQFF; J: TRBJ2-1; D: TRBD2; V: TRBV10-3; size: .
DNA: TGTGCCAGCAGCCAATATAGCGGGATGATCGGCGAGCAGTACTTC; CDR3: CASSQYSGMIGEQYF; J: TRBJ2-7; D: TRBD2; V: TRBV4-2; size: .
DNA: TGCGCCAGCAGCACTCAGGAGGGGCTCTCCTACGAGCAGTACTTC; CDR3: CASSTQEGLSYEQYF; J: TRBJ2-7; D: .; V: TRBV5-1; size: .
DNA: TGTGCCAGCAGCTTTGTAGACAGGTCCTACGAGCAGTACTTC; CDR3: CASSFVDRSYEQYF; J: TRBJ2-7; D: .; V: TRBV7-2; size: .
DNA: TGTGCCAGCAGCCCTCTAGCGGGAGCGATCGGTGAGCAGTTCTTC; CDR3: CASSPLAGAIGEQFF; J: TRBJ2-1; D: TRBD2; V: TRBV2; size: .
DNA: TGCGCCAGCAGACCCGACAGCCACAATCAGCCCCAGCATTTT; CDR3: CASRPDSHNQPQHF; J: TRBJ1-5; D: .; V: TRBV5-1; size: .
DNA: TGTGCCAGCAGTTTATCGGCCTTGAACACTGAAGCTTTCTTT; CDR3: CASSLSALNTEAFF; J: TRBJ1-1; D: .; V: TRBV27; size: once
DNA: TGCGCCAGCAGCCCCGGGACAGGGAACACCGGGGAGCTGTTTTTT; CDR3: CASSPGTGNTGELFF; J: TRBJ2-2; D: TRBD1; V: TRBV5-1; size: .
DNA: TGTGCCAGCAGTGATATTGACAGGGGGCTTGGAGATACGCAGTATTTT; CDR3: CASSDIDRGLGDTQYF; J: TRBJ2-3; D: TRBD1; V: TRBV2; size: .
DNA: TGTGCCAGCCCAAAGAGAGGGGGGGGCTACGAGCAGTACTTC; CDR3: CASPKRGGGYEQYF; J: TRBJ2-7; D: .; V: TRBV27; size: .
DNA: TGTGCCAGCAGCTGGGGACAGGGAGAAACTGAAGCTTTCTTT; CDR3: CASSWGQGETEAFF; J: TRBJ1-1; D: TRBD1; V: TRBV5-6; size: once
DNA: TGCAGCGTTCAGACAGGGGTGGTGTTCTTC; CDR3: CSVQTGVVFF; J: TRBJ2-1; D: TRBD1; V: TRBV29-1; size: .
DNA: TGTGCCAGCAGCTCCCGACAGACCAGCTCCTACGAGCAGTACTTC; CDR3: CASSSRQTSSYEQYF; J: TRBJ2-7; D: .; V: TRBV7-8; size: .
DNA: TGTGCCAGCAGCTTAGGCCGTGCGGGCGGGGAGCTGTTTTTT; CDR3: CASSLGRAGGELFF; J: TRBJ2-2; D: .; V: TRBV13; size: .
DNA: TGTGCCAGCAGCTTGGAAGGACACCGCACAGATACGCAGTATTTT; CDR3: CASSLEGHRTDTQYF; J: TRBJ2-3; D: .; V: TRBV5-6; size: .
DNA: TGTGCCAGCAGCGCAGGACTAGCGCAGACCGGGGAGCTGTTTTTT; CDR3: CASSAGLAQTGELFF; J: TRBJ2-2; D: TRBD2; V: TRBV9; size: .
DNA: TGTGCCAGCAACCACCCCGGGGGAGGGCTTAATGAGCAGTTCTTC; CDR3: CASNHPGGGLNEQFF; J: TRBJ2-1; D: TRBD2; V: TRBV25-1; size: .
DNA: TGTGCCAGCAGTGAAGGACAGAGTTATCAGCCCCAGCATTTT; CDR3: CASSEGQSYQPQHF; J: TRBJ1-5; D: .; V: TRBV6-1; size: .
DNA: TGCAGCGTGAGGACTAGCGGGGGGCACTACGAGCAGTACTTC; CDR3: CSVRTSGGHYEQYF; J: TRBJ2-7; D: TRBD2; V: TRBV29-1; size: .
DNA: TGTGCCAGCAGTGAAGCGCCGTTTCGAGACTCGCCGGGGTATGGCTACACCTTC; CDR3: CASSEAPFRDSPGYGYTF; J: TRBJ1-2; D: .; V: TRBV6-1; size: .
DNA: TGTGCCAGCAAGCCACAGGGGGCAATCACCGGGGAGCTGTTTTTT; CDR3: CASKPQGAITGELFF; J: TRBJ2-2; D: TRBD1; V: TRBV13; size: once
DNA: TGTGCCTGGAGTGCCGACAGCTTTAATGAAAAACTGTTTTTT; CDR3: CAWSADSFNEKLFF; J: TRBJ1-4; D: .; V: TRBV30; size: .
DNA: TGTGCCAGCAGCTTGGTTCGAACTGGCGCGGGGGCCTACGAGCAGTACTTC; CDR3: CASSLVRTGAGAYEQYF; J: TRBJ2-7; D: TRBD2; V: TRBV5-6; size: .
DNA: TGTGCCAGCAGTTTGGTGACGGTTAGGGGTGAAGCTTTCTTT; CDR3: CASSLVTVRGEAFF; J: TRBJ1-1; D: .; V: TRBV28; size: .
DNA: TGCGCCAGCAGTGAAGTAGCGGGGGCCGGCGGGGAGCTGTTTTTT; CDR3: CASSEVAGAGGELFF; J: TRBJ2-2; D: TRBD2; V: TRBV10-1; size: .
DNA: TGTGCCAGCAGCCCCTCGTCAGGGGAGTATAACTTC; CDR3: CASSPSSGEYNF; J: TRBJ2-4; D: .; V: TRBV11-2; size: .